This section outlines one T cell receptor beta chain sequence together with its context. V lost 5 bases and J 2 bases, leaving 19 bases between the germline ends. CDR1 is LGHDT and CDR2 is YNNKEL in the germline V gene (reference sequence). This CDR3 is built from 18 residues. This entry is derived from a study of blood T cell repertoires in COVID-19. In the study overall: Samples of COVID-19 (acute and convalescent) were obtained from the United States, Italy and Spain.

This table comes from immunoSEQ multiplex PCR, and its TCRdb copy is limited to in-frame clones, with some not included. The repertoire holds some 150,000 clones, with around 85% as singletons. The chain couples TRBV3-1 (or the pseudogene TRBV3-2) to TRBJ2-6, with D tentatively TRBD1 (5 bases). This sequence originates from a woman between 65 and 79 years old with acute or convalescent COVID-19. The sample consisted of peripheral blood. DNA of the CDR3: TGTGCCAGCAGCGGCATTAAATCAGGGTTTGCTGGGGCCAACGTCCTGACTTTC. Its protein product is CASSGIKSGFAGANVLTF.